The 5 T cell receptor beta chains below were found in one sample sequenced in a study of T cell responses to AZD1222 COVID-19 vaccine. Measured with immunoSEQ multiplex PCR; TCRdb has only the in-frame clones, and not every one. In the table there are about 110,000 clones, roughly 84% of which are singletons. Sequenced material: peripheral blood, taken on day 0 of AZD1222 vaccination. These receptors were collected from an adult in good health.

The V gene is TRBV5-8, the J gene TRBJ2-3; D is perhaps TRBD2 (5 bases). Deletions cut 0 bases from V and 4 bases from J, with 15 bases between. The CDR3 consists of 16 residues. The germline V gene has CDR1 SGHTS and CDR2 YDEGEE. The CDR3 nucleotides read TGTGCCAGCAGCTTGGCCCGGGGTGTGAGGGCAGATACGCAGTATTTT. Its translation is CASSLARGVRADTQYF.

The V call is TRBV4-1, the J call TRBJ2-7; D ambiguous. Trimming removed 0 bases at V and 4 bases at J, with 13 bases between. Germline assignment: CDR1 MGHRA and CDR2 YSYEKL. CDR3 size: 15 residues. CDR3 nucleotide sequence: TGCGCCAGCAGCCAAGATCACCAGCAACAGTACGAGCAGTACTTC. Its protein product is CASSQDHQQQYEQYF.

The V gene is TRBV5-1, the J gene TRBJ1-1; the D gene is possibly TRBD1 (6 bases). CDR3 length: 13 amino acids. Trimming stripped 6 bases from V and 7 bases from J, with 16 bases between. Germline loops: CDR1 SGHRS, CDR2 YFSETQ. CDR3 nucleotide sequence: TGCGCCAGCACCCTGGGTGGGGGCGGTGAAGCTTTCTTT. It codes for CASTLGGGGEAFF. The full variable domain, its missing parts supplied by reference TRBV5-1 and TRBJ1-1, is KAGVTQTPRYLIKTRGQQVTLSCSPISGHRSVSWYQQTPGQGLQFLFEYFSETQRNKGNFPGRFSGRQFSNSRSEMNVSTLELGDSALYLCASTLGGGGEAFFGQGTRLTVV.

This clone has only one observation. The rearrangement uses TRBV11-2 and TRBJ2-3; D is perhaps TRBD1 (5 bases). Germline CDR1 is SGHAT and CDR2 is FQNNGV. The length of the CDR3 is 14 residues. Trimming cost V 4 bases and J 2 bases, with 10 bases left between them. The CDR3 DNA reads TGTGCCAGCAGCTACGGCAGGGACACAGATACGCAGTATTTT. Its translation is CASSYGRDTDTQYF. The full variable domain, its missing parts supplied by reference TRBV11-2 and TRBJ2-3, is EAGVAQSPRYKIIEKRQSVAFWCNPISGHATLYWYQQILGQGPKLLIQFQNNGVVDDSQLPKDRFSAERLKGVDSTLKIQPAKLEDSAVYLCASSYGRDTDTQYFGPGTRLTVL.

This CDR3 reads CASSYSRQGAFYGYTF. The CDR3 nucleotides are TGTGCCAGCAGTTACTCGAGGCAGGGAGCTTTCTATGGCTACACCTTC. The chain combines TRBV6-5 with TRBJ1-2; tentatively, D is TRBD1 (5 bases). This CDR3 has 16 amino acids. The germline V gene encodes CDR1 MNHEY and CDR2 SVGAGI. V was trimmed by 0 bases and J by 4 bases, leaving 15 bases between them.